This T cell receptor (beta chain) derives from a study of shared clonotypes between healthy human individuals. Whole-study results and caveats: Researchers found naive subsets generally carried larger estimated richness than memory subsets.

About 30,000 T cell genomes, or about 190 ng DNA, went into the sorted-subset replicate PCRs. Sequenced by immunoSEQ multiplex PCR; TCRdb stores in-frame clones only, minus some. This sample yields around 320,000 clones, of which roughly 84% are seen a single time; about 16% belongs to the top ten. Points on this clone: What it binds is not known.

CDR3 length equals 12 residues. V dropped 4 bases and J dropped 6 bases, with 10 bases sitting between them. CDR1 is MNHEY and CDR2 is SVGAGI in the germline V gene. The J gene is TRBJ2-7, the V gene TRBV6-5, with unresolved D. This receptor was obtained from a man aged 18 to 35 in good health. Sequences were obtained from memory CD8+ T cells sorted from blood. The subset: CD45RO+ cells pooled with CCR7-negative TemRA cells. In DNA form, the CDR3 reads TGTGCCAGCAGTTTCTCCCGCGGCGAGCAGTACTTC. This sequence encodes CASSFSRGEQYF.